This T cell receptor beta chain was recorded in a study of T cell repertoires in ileal Crohn's disease. Overall study context: Postoperative therapy was given to about half: more than 10 thiopurines, about 20 anti-TNF agents. Study-level results: Clonal expansions were more frequent in active smokers than non-smokers at surgery. Compared with CD4 T cells, sorted CD8 cells carried more expanded clones.

There are 15 residues in the CDR3. Looked up from germline, CDR1 is SQVTM and CDR2 is ANQGSEA. With 7 bases clipped from V and 0 bases from J, the junction kept 7 bases outside the gene matches. A remark on this clone: What it recognizes is unknown.

Sequencing used immunoSEQ multiplex PCR; TCRdb keeps in-frame clones, though not all of them. Of 9,600 or so clones in the sample, over 65% are singletons; the top ten hold approximately 24%. Included were adult ileal or ileocolonic Crohn's patients indicated for ileocolonic resection. Sequencing was performed on ileal tissue. This chain joins TRBV29-1 and TRBJ1-2; 11 nucleotides line up with TRBD1. The clonotype was recovered from an adult with Crohn's disease. The chain's CDR3 is CSAGQGATSNYGYTF. CDR3 sequence (DNA): TGCAGCGCCGGACAGGGGGCTACCTCTAACTATGGCTACACCTTC.